This T cell receptor (beta chain) was captured in a study of OX40 agonist ivuxolimab in advanced cancers. From germline, CDR1 is MGHRA and CDR2 YSYEKL. V was clipped by 4 bases and J by 3 bases; unmatched bases: 8. The CDR3 covers 15 residues. The assay was immunoSEQ multiplex PCR, and TCRdb's table has in-frame clones only and misses some. The repertoire holds roughly 40,000 clones, with roughly nine tenths as singletons. As for this clone: Its antigen is unknown.

Study-level results: Those patients achieving a partial response at 0.1-3.0 mg/kg showed among the lowest clonal expansion.

The sample consisted of CD4+ or CD8+ T cells sorted from blood, taken in a trial of the OX40 agonist ivuxolimab. The chain has TRBV4-1 and TRBJ1-1; 7 bases fit TRBD1. The receptor's source is an adult with an advanced solid tumor such as melanoma, head and neck, liver or kidney cancer. In nucleotides, the CDR3 is TGCGCCAGCAGCCCGAACAGGGGTTGGTACACTGAAGCTTTCTTT. It is translated as CASSPNRGWYTEAFF.